Included here is one T cell receptor (beta chain) sequence, with context. The data stem from a study of T cell responses to AZD1222 COVID-19 vaccine. This CDR3 is built from 16 residues. CDR1 is MNHNS, CDR2 SASEGT, per germline. V trimming: 3 bases; J trimming: 6 bases; junction bases outside the gene matches: 13. Here immunoSEQ multiplex PCR was the method, and the copy in TCRdb shows in-frame clones only, minus some. Among around 180,000 clones, 85% to 90% were seen once, and the ten largest hold 5% to 7.5%. The sequenced sample was peripheral blood, obtained on day 0 of AZD1222 vaccination. The chain joins TRBV6-1 to TRBJ2-5, with 7 bases that match TRBD1. This sequence was found in an adult in good health. This chain's CDR3 is CASSEMTVGGGKTQYF. The CDR3, as DNA: TGTGCCAGCAGTGAGATGACTGTAGGGGGCGGAAAGACCCAGTACTTC.